Presented here are 5 T cell receptor beta chains from one specimen sequenced in a study of T cells in Graves' hyperthyroidism and ophthalmopathy. Authors of the study amplified TCR beta CDR3 regions from RNA transcripts. The primer set for the first-round RT-PCR of the TCR CDR3 was HTBI. TCRdb itself ran the multiplex PCR reads through MiXCR, one entry per CDR3 protein. The data show about 410,000 distinct CDR3 sequences, 14% to 15% seen once. Sequenced sample: blood. The source is a man between 18 and 35 years old with Graves' ophthalmopathy.

This clonotype was recorded at least ten times. The rearrangement joins TRBV12-3 or TRBV12-4 to TRBJ2-3; 11 positions agree with TRBD2. This CDR3 contains 18 residues. V shed 6 bases, J shed 5 bases, and the junction held 16 bases outside the gene matches. CDR3 protein: CASSLRQLAGVSEDTQYF. In nucleotides, the CDR3 is TGTGCCAGCAGCCTCCGACAACTAGCGGGAGTTTCCGAAGATACGCAGTATTTT.

The table lists this clonotype with many counts. This chain joins TRBV11-2 and TRBJ2-5, with 9 nucleotides matching TRBD2. This CDR3 is 14 amino acids long. The germline CDR1 and CDR2 sequences are SGHAT and FQNNGV. J gave up 5 bases and V 6 bases, and 7 bases lay outside the gene matches. CDR3 sequence: CASRGGLAFETQYF. CDR3 in DNA: TGTGCCAGCAGGGGTGGACTAGCGTTTGAGACCCAGTACTTC.

V is TRBV19 and J is TRBJ1-3; 7 bases fit TRBD1. Per germline, CDR1 LNHDA and CDR2 SQIVND (reference sequence). The CDR3 spans 15 residues. Trimming removed 7 bases from V and 4 bases from J; junction bases left unmatched: 10. CDR3 residues: CASTPPDRNGNTIYF. The CDR3 DNA reads TGTGCCAGTACCCCCCCGGACAGGAACGGAAACACCATATATTTT. Full variable domain (missing parts from reference TRBV19 and TRBJ1-3): DGGITQSPKYLFRKEGQNVTLSCEQNLNHDAMYWYRQDPGQGLRLIYYSQIVNDFQKGDIAEGYSVSREKKESFPLTVTSAQKNPTAFYLCASTPPDRNGNTIYFGEGSWLTVV.

CDR3 in amino acids: CASTPGVSYNEQFF. The CDR3 nucleotides read TGTGCCAGCACCCCGGGAGTCTCCTACAATGAGCAGTTCTTC. The chain has TRBV13 and TRBJ2-1; the D gene is possibly TRBD2 (6 bases). The V and J ends lost 7 bases and 0 bases respectively, with 10 bases between them. Germline assignment: CDR1 PRHDT and CDR2 FYEKMQ (reference sequence). This CDR3 has 14 amino acids.

The V gene is TRBV14, the J gene TRBJ2-5, with 9 bases that match TRBD2. The CDR3 has 15 amino acids. The J segment lost 5 bases and the V segment lost 8 bases, leaving 12 bases of the junction unmatched. Germline-derived CDR1 and CDR2 are SGHDN and FVKESK. The CDR3 DNA follows: TGTGCCAGCGCTCCGGGACTAGCACCGTGGGAGACCCAGTACTTC. Translated: CASAPGLAPWETQYF.